This entry lists 3 T cell receptor beta chains sequenced from one sample in a study of T cells in Graves' hyperthyroidism and ophthalmopathy. Amplification yielded TCR beta CDR3 regions, with RNA transcripts as the source. First-round RT-PCR with HTBI primers amplified the TCR CDR3 region. One entry per CDR3 protein results from TCRdb running MiXCR on the multiplex PCR reads. This sample yields a few hundred thousand distinct CDR3 sequences, of which 13% to 15% are seen a single time; 15% to 20% belongs to the top ten. Sequencing was performed on blood. These receptors were obtained from a woman between 18 and 30 years old with Graves' hyperthyroidism.

This chain links TRBV7-9 with TRBJ1-1; D may be TRBD1 (6 bases). Trimming left V 6 bases short and J 0 bases short, with 11 bases between. This CDR3 region has 14 residues. The germline V gene encodes CDR1 SEHNR and CDR2 FQNEAQ (reference sequence). In DNA, the CDR3 is TGTGCCAGCAGACTGGACAGCATGAACACTGAAGCTTTCTTT. As protein: CASRLDSMNTEAFF.

CDR3 sequence (DNA): TGTGCCAGCAGCGTAGGGCCGGGCGGTCCGACCTACGAGCAGTACTTC. Translating gives CASSVGPGGPTYEQYF. The genes are TRBV12-3 or TRBV12-4 and TRBJ2-7; D unclear. Deletions cut 6 bases from V and 2 bases from J, with 20 bases between. The CDR3 spans 16 residues.

This clonotype was observed many times. V gene TRBV19 combines with J gene TRBJ2-7, with 8 positions matching TRBD1. The germline V gene encodes CDR1 LNHDA and CDR2 SQIVND (reference sequence). The CDR3 extends over 15 amino acids. The ends lost 11 bases at V and 0 bases at J; junction bases unmatched: 12. In nucleotides, the CDR3 is TGTGCCCATCGGGGGACAGGCCCTGCCTCCTACGAGCAGTACTTC. Translating gives CAHRGTGPASYEQYF.